This TCR beta chain was found in a study of Ad26.COV2.S vaccination and SARS-CoV-2 variants. As for the study in general: It was the COV1001 Ad26.COV2.S trial arm that included the donor. Study-level findings and limits: Placebo recipients trailed vaccine recipients in spike-specific TCR breadth.

As regards this clone: Its antigen is currently unknown.

There are 11 residues in the CDR3. In germline, CDR1 is LNHDA, CDR2 SQIVND (reference sequence). V lost 3 bases, J lost 7 bases, and 7 bases lay in between. Method: immunoSEQ multiplex PCR; TCRdb's copy keeps in-frame clones and lacks some. The sample lists over 400,000 clones, roughly 90% occurring once. Treatment given: 15 to 20 received Ad26.COV2.S at low or high dose, single or two shots; roughly five received placebo; per-sample allocation not given. All samples were drawn on day 63, counting from the first vaccine or placebo injection. This adult donor, from Boston, was 18-55 years old. The chain is built from TRBV19 and TRBJ2-7, with D hard to call. The sequence was collected from a person aged 18-60 years who received the Ad26.COV2.S COVID-19 vaccine or a placebo. Sequences were derived from peripheral blood, sampled in a trial of Ad26.COV2.S vaccine versus placebo. CDR3 coding DNA: TGTGCCAGTAGTATTGGTCTTGAGCAGTACTTC. This codes for CASSIGLEQYF.